Below, one TCR beta chain is given with its context. Its specificity is unknown. This sample stems from a study of beta chain features in type 1 diabetes. Overall study: In all, 107,917,701 sorted cells from all samples were analyzed. Study observations and caveats: In every one of the four CD4+ subsets, TCRB CDR3s were moderately but significantly shorter in Type 1 diabetes patients. In cDNA sequencing, cells with high TCR expression could be over-represented.

Isolation of CD4+ naive, central memory, regulatory and stem cell-like memory cells was achieved by sorting via CD45RO/CCR7/CD25/CD127/CD95/CD27. The sequenced template was cDNA made from the entire isolated RNA. Method: immunoSEQ multiplex PCR; TCRdb's copy keeps in-frame clones and lacks some. This table holds 640,000 or so clones, roughly 13% found once. Germline V gene sequence: CDR1 WNHNN, CDR2 SYGVQD (reference sequence). This CDR3 region has 13 residues. Trimming removed 0 bases from V and 13 bases from J, with 14 bases in between. The chain joins TRBV10-1 to TRBJ2-3; possibly TRBD2 for D (6 bases). The sequenced material came from naive CD4+ T cells from blood. The origin of this receptor is a man aged 18 to 29 with type 1 diabetes. The CDR3 region has the DNA TGCGCCAGCAGTGAGTCGGGATGGACTATCAAGTATTTT. Translated, it gives CASSESGWTIKYF.